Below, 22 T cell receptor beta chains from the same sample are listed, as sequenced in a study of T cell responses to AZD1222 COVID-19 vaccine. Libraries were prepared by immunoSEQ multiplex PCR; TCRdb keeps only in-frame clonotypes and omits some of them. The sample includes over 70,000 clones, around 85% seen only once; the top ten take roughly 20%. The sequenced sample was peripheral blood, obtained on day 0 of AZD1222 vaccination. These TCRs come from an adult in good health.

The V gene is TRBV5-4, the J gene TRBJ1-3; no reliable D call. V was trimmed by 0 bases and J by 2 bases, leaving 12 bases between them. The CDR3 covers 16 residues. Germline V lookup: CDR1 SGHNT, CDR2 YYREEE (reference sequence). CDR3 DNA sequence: TGTGCCAGCAGCTTGGGTGGGTGGGCTGCTGGAAACACCATATATTTT. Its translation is CASSLGGWAAGNTIYF.

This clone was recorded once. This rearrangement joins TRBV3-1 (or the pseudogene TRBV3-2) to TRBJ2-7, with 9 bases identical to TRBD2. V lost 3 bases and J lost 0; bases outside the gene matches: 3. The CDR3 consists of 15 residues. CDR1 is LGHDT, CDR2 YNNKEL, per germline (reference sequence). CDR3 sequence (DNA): TGTGCCAGCAGCCAGGGACTAGCTGTCTCCTACGAGCAGTACTTC. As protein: CASSQGLAVSYEQYF.

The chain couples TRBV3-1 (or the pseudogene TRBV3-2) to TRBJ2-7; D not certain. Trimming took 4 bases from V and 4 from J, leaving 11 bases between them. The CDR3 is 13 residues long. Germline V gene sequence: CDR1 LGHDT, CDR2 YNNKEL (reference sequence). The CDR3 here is CASSLMVGYEQYF. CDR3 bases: TGTGCCAGCAGCCTGATGGTGGGTTACGAGCAGTACTTC.

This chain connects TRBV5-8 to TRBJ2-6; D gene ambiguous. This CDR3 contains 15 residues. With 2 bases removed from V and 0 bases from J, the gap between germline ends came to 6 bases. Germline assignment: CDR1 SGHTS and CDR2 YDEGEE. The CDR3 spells CASSFRVSGANVLTF. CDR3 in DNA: TGTGCCAGCAGCTTCCGGGTCTCTGGGGCCAACGTCCTGACTTTC.

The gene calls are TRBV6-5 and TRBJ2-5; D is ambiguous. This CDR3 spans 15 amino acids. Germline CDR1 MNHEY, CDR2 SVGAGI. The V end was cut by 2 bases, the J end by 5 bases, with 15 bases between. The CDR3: CASSYQAGGGETQYF. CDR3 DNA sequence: TGTGCCAGCAGTTACCAGGCAGGTGGTGGTGAGACCCAGTACTTC.

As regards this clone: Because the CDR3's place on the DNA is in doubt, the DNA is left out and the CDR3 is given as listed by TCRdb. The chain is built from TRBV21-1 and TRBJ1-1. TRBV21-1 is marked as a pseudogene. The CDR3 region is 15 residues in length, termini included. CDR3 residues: CASSFWGAGNTEAFF.

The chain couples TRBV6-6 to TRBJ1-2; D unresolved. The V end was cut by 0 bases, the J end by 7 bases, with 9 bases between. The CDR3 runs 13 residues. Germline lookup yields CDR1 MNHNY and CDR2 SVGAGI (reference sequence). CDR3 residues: CASSYSIRVGYTF. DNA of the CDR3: TGTGCCAGCAGTTACTCAATTCGGGTTGGCTACACCTTC.

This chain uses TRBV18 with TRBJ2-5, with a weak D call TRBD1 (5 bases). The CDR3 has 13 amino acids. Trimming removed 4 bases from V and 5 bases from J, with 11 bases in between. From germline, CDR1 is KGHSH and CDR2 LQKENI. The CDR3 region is CASSRGPAETQYF. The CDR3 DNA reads TGTGCCAGCTCACGGGGCCCCGCGGAGACCCAGTACTTC.

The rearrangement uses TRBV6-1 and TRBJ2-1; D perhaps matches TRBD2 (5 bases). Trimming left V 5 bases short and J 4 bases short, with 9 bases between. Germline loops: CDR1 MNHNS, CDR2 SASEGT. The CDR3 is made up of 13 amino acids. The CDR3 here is CASSLGVYNEQFF. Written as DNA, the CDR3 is TGTGCCAGCAGTCTCGGGGTTTACAATGAGCAGTTCTTC.

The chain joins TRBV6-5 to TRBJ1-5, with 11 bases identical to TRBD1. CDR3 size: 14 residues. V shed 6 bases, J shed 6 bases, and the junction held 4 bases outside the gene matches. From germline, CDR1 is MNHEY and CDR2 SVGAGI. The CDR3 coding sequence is TGTGCCAGCAGCGGACAGGGGGCCCGTCAGCCCCAGCATTTT. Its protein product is CASSGQGARQPQHF.

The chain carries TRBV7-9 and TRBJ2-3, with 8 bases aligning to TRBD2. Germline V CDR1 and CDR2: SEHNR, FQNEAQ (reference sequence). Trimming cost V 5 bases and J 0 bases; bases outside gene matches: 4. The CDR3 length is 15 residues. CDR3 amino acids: CASSRTSGSTDTQYF. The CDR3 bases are TGTGCCAGCAGCCGCACTAGCGGTAGCACAGATACGCAGTATTTT.

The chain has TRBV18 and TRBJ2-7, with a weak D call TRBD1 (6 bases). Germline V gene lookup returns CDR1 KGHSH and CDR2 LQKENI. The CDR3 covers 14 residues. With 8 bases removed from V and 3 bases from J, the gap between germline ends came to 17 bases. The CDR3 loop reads CASTELGARYEQYF. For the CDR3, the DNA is TGTGCCAGCACAGAGTTGGGGGCTCGCTACGAGCAGTACTTC. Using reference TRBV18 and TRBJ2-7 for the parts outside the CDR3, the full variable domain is NAGVMQNPRHLVRRRGQEARLRCSPMKGHSHVYWYRQLPEEGLKFMVYLQKENIIDESGMPKERFSAEFPKEGPSILRIQQVVRGDSAAYFCASTELGARYEQYFGPGTRLTVT.

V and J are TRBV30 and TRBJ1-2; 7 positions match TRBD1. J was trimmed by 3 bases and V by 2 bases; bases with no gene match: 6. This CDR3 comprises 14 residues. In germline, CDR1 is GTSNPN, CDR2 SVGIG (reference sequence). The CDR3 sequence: CAWSRGRGDYGYTF. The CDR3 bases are TGTGCCTGGAGTAGGGGCAGGGGGGACTATGGCTACACCTTC.

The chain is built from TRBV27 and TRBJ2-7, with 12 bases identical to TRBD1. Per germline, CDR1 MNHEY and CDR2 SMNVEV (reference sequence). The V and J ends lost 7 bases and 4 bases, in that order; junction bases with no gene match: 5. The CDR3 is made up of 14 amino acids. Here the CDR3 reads CASTPGQGAYEQYF. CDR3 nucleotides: TGTGCCAGCACCCCGGGACAGGGGGCTTACGAGCAGTACTTC.

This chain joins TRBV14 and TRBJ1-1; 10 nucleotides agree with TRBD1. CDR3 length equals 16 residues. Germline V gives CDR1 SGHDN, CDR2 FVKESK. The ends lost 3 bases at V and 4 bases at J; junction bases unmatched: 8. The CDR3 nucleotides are TGTGCCAGCAGCCACCCCCGGACAGGGGGACGCACTGAAGCTTTCTTT. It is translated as CASSHPRTGGRTEAFF. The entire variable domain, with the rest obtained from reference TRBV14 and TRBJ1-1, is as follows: EAGVTQFPSHSVIEKGQTVTLRCDPISGHDNLYWYRRVMGKEIKFLLHFVKESKQDESGMPNNRFLAERTGGTYSTLKVQPAELEDSGVYFCASSHPRTGGRTEAFFGQGTRLTVV.

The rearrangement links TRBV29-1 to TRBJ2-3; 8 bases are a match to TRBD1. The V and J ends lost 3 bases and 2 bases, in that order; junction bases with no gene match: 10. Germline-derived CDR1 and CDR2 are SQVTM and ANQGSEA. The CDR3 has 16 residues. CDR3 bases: TGCAGCGTTGACGGCGCGACAGGGGTTCCCACAGATACGCAGTATTTT. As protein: CSVDGATGVPTDTQYF.

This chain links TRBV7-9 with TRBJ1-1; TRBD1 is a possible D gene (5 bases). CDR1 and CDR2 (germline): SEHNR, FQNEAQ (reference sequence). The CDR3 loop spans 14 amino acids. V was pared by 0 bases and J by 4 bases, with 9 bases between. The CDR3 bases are TGTGCCAGCAGCTTAGCGGGACGGATCACTGAAGCTTTCTTT. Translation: CASSLAGRITEAFF.

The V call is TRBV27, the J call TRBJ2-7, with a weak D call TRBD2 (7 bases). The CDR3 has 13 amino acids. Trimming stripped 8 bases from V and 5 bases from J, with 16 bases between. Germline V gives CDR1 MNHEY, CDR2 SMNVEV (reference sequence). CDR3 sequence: CASAGALGDEQYF. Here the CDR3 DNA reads TGTGCCAGCGCGGGGGCCCTAGGGGACGAGCAGTACTTC.

In DNA form, the CDR3 reads TGTGCCATCAGTGAGTCGCTAGATTATACCCAAGAGACCCAGTACTTC. Protein product: CAISESLDYTQETQYF. The chain has TRBV10-3 and TRBJ2-5; D unresolved. V shed 0 bases and J shed 1 base, with 12 bases lying between them. The CDR3 spans 16 residues. Germline CDR1 is ENHRY and CDR2 is SYGVKD.

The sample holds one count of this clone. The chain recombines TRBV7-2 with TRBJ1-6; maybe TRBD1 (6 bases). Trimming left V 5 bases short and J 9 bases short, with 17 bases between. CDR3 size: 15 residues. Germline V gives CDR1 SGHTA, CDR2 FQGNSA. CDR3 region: CASSTQQGGGSPLHF. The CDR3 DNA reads TGTGCCAGCAGCACCCAACAGGGAGGGGGTTCACCCCTCCACTTT. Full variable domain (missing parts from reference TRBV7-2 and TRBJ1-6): GAGVSQSPSNKVTEKGKDVELRCDPISGHTALYWYRQSLGQGLEFLIYFQGNSAPDKSGLPSDRFSAERTGGSVSTLTIQRTQQEDSAVYLCASSTQQGGGSPLHFGNGTRLTVT.

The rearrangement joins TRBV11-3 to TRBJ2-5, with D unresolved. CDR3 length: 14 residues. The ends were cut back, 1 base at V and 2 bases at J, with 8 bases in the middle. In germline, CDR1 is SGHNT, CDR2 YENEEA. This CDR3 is CASSLAQVQETQYF. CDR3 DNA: TGTGCCAGCAGCTTAGCGCAGGTACAAGAGACCCAGTACTTC.

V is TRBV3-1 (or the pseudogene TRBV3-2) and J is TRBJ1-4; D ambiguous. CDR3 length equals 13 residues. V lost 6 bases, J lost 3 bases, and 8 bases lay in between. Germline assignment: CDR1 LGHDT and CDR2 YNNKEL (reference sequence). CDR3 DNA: TGTGCCAGCAGGGACGGGGCTAATGAAAAACTGTTTTTT. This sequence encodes CASRDGANEKLFF.